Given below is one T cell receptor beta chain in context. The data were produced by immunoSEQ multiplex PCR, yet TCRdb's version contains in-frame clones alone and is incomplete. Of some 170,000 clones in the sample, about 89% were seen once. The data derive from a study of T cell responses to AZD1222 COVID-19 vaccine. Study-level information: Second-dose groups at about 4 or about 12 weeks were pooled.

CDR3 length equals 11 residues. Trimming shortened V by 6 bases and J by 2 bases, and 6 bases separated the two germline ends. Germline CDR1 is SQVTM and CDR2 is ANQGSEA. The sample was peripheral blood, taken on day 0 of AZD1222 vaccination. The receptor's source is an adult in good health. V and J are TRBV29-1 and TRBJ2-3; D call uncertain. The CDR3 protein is CSVDHTDTQYF. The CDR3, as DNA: TGCAGCGTAGACCACACAGATACGCAGTATTTT.